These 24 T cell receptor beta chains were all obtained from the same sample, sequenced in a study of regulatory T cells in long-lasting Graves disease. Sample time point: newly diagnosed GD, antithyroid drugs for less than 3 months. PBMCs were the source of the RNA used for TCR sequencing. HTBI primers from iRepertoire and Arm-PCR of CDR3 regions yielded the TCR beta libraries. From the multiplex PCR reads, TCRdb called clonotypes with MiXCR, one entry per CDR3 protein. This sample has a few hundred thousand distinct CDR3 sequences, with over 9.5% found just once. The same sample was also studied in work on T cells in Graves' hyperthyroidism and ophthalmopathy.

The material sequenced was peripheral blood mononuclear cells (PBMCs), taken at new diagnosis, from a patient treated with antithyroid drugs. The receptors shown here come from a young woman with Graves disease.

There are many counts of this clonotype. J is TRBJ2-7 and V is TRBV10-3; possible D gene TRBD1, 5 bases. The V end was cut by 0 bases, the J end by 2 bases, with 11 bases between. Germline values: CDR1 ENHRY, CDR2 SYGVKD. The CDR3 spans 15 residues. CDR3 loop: CAISESGQGTYEQYF. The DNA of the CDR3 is TGTGCCATCAGTGAGTCCGGGCAGGGAACCTACGAGCAGTACTTC.

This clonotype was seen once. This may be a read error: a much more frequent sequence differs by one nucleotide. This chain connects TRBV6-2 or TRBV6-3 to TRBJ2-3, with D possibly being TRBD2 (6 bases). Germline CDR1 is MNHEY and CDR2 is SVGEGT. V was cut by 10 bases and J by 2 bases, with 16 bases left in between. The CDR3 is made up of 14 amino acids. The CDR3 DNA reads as TGTGCCACCCTGCGGGGAGATTTCACAGATACGCAGTATTTT. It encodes CATLRGDFTDTQYF.

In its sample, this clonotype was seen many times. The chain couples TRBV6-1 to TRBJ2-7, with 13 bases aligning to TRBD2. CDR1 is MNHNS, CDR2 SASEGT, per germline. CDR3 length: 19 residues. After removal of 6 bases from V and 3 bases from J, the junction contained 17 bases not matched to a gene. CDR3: CASSPTSGRAGSLYYEQYF. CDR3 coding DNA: TGTGCCAGCAGCCCCACTAGCGGGAGGGCCGGGTCACTATACTACGAGCAGTACTTC.

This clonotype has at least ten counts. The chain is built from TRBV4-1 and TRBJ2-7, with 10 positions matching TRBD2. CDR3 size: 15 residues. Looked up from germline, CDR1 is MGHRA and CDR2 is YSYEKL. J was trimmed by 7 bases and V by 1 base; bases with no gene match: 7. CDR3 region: CASSQALAGVEEQYF. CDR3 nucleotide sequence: TGCGCCAGCAGCCAAGCGCTAGCGGGAGTGGAAGAGCAGTACTTC.

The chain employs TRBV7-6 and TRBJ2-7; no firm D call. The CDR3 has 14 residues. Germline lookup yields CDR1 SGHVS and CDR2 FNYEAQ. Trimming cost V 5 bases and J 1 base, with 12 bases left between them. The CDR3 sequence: CASSLDIPSYEQYF. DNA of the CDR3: TGTGCCAGCAGCCTTGATATACCATCCTACGAGCAGTACTTC.

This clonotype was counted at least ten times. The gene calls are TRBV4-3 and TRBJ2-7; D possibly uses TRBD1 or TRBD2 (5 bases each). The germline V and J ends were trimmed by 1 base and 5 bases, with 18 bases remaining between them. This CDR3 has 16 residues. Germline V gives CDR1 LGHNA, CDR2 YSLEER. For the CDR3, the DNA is TGCGCCAGCAGCCAAGTCCCGACGGGTGGGACCGACGAGCAGTACTTC. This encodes CASSQVPTGGTDEQYF.

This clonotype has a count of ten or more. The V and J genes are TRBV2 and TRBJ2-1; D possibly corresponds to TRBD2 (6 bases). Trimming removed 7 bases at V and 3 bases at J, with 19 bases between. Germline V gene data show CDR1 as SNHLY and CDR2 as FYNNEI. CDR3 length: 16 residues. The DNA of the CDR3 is TGTGCCAGCAAGGAGGGTAAGCAGCGGTACTACAATGAGCAGTTCTTC. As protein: CASKEGKQRYYNEQFF. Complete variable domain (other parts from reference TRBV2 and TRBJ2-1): EPEVTQTPSHQVTQMGQEVILRCVPISNHLYFYWYRQILGQKVEFLVSFYNNEISEKSEIFDDQFSVERPDGSNFTLKIRSTKLEDSAMYFCASKEGKQRYYNEQFFGPGTRLTVL.

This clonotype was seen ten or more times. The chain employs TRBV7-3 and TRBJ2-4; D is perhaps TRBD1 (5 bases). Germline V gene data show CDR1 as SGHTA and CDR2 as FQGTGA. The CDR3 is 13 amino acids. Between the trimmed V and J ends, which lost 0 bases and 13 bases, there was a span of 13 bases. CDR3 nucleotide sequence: TGTGCCAGCAGCTTAACGTTGGGGCAGTTACAGTACTTC. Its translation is CASSLTLGQLQYF.

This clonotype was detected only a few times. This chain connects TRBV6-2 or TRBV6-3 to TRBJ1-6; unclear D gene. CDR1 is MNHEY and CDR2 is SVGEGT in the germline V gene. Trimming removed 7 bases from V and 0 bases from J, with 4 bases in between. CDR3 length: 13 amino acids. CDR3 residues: CASTSSYNSPLHF. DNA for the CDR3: TGTGCCAGCACAAGCTCCTATAATTCACCCCTCCACTTT.

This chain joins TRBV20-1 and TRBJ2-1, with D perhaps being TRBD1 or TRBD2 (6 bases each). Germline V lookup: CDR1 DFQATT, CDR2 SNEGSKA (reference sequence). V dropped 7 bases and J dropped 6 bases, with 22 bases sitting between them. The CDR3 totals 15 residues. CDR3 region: CSVPPRGRLLNEQFF. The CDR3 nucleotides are TGCAGTGTCCCGCCTCGGGGGCGGCTACTCAATGAGCAGTTCTTC.

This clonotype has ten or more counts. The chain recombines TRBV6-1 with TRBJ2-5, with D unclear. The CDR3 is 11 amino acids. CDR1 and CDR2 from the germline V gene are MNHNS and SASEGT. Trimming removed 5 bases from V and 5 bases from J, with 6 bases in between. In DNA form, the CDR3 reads TGTGCCAGCAGTCGAATGGAGACCCAGTACTTC. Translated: CASSRMETQYF.

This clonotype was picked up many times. DNA of the CDR3: TGCGCCAGCAGCGGTGGACAGGAAAACACCGGGGAGCTGTTTTTT. It yields the protein CASSGGQENTGELFF. The chain uses TRBV10-1 and TRBJ2-2; 7 bases line up with TRBD1. The length of the CDR3 is 15 residues. CDR1 and CDR2 (germline): WNHNN, SYGVQD (reference sequence). Trimming took 6 bases from V and 2 from J; bases not matched to a gene: 6.

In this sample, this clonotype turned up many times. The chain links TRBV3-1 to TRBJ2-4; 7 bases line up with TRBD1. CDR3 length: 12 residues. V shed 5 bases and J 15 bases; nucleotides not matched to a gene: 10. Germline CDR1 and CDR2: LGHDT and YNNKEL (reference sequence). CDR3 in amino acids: CASSTRQGRRYF. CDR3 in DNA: TGTGCCAGCAGCACCCGACAGGGAAGACGGTACTTC.

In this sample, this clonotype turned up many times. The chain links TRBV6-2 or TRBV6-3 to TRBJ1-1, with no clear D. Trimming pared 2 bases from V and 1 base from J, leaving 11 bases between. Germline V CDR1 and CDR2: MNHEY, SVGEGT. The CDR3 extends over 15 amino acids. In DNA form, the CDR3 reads TGTGCCAGCAGTTACGATTGGGGAGGGAACACTGAAGCTTTCTTT. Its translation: CASSYDWGGNTEAFF.

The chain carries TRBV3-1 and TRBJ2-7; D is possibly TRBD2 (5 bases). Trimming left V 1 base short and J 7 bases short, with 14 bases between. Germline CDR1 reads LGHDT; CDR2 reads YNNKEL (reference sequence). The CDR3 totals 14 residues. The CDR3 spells CASSQGPRTGEQYV. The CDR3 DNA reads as TGTGCCAGCAGCCAAGGTCCCCGGACGGGGGAGCAGTACGTC.

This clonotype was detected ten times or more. The CDR3 DNA reads TGCAGTGCTAGAGAATATGGGGTAACTGAAGCTTTCTTT. The encoded protein is CSAREYGVTEAFF. The gene calls are TRBV20-1 and TRBJ1-1; D unclear. Germline CDR1 is DFQATT and CDR2 is SNEGSKA (reference sequence). Trimming pared 0 bases from V and 5 bases from J, leaving 10 bases between. The length of the CDR3 is 13 residues.

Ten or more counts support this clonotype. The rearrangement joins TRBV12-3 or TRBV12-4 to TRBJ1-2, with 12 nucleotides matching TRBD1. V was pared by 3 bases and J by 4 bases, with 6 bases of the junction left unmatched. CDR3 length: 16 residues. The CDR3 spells CASSFPRDRGPYGYTF. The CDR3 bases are TGTGCCAGCAGTTTCCCTCGGGACAGGGGGCCCTATGGCTACACCTTC.

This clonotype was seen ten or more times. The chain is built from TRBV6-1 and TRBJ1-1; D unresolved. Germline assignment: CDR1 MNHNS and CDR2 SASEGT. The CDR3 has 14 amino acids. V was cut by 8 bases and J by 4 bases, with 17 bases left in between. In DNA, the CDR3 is TGTGCCAGCCTGGGTGACCCCCCCACCACTGAAGCTTTCTTT. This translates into CASLGDPPTTEAFF.

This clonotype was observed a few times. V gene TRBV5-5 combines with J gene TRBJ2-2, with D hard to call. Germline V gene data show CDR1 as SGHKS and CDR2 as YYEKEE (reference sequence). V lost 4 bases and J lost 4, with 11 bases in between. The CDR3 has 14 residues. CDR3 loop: CASSPSPFTGELFF. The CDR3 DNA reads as TGTGCCAGCAGCCCATCCCCCTTCACCGGGGAGCTGTTTTTT.

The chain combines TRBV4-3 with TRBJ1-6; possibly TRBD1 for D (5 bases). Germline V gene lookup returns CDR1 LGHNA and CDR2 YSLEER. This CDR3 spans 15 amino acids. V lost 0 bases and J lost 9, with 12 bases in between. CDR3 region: CASSQETGLTSPLHF. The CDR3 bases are TGCGCCAGCAGCCAAGAAACAGGTCTGACTTCACCCCTCCACTTT.

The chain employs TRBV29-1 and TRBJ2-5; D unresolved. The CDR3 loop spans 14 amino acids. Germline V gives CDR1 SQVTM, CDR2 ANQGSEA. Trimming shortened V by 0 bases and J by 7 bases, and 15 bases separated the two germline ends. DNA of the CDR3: TGCAGCGTTGAAGATGATGGGCTTCGAGGGACCCAGTACTTC. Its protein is CSVEDDGLRGTQYF.

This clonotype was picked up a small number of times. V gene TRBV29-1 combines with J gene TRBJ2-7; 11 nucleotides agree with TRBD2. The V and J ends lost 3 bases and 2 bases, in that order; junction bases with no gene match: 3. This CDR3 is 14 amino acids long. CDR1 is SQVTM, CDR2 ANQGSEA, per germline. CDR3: CSVEGLADPYEQYF. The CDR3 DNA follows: TGCAGCGTTGAGGGACTAGCGGACCCCTACGAGCAGTACTTC.

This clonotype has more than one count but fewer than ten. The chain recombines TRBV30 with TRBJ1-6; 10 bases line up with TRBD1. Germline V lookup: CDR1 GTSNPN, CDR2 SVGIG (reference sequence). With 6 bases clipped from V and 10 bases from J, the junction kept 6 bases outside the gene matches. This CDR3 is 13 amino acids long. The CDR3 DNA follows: TGTGCCTGCTTGACAGGGGGCAGGTCACCCCTCCACTTT. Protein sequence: CACLTGGRSPLHF.

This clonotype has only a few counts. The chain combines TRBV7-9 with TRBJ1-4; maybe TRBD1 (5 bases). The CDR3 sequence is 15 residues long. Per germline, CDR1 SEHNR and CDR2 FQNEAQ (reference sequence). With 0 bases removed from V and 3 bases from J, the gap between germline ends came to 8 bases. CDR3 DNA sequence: TGTGCCAGCAGCTTAGCGAAAGGGGCTAATGAAAAACTGTTTTTT. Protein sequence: CASSLAKGANEKLFF.